Each of the 24 T cell receptor beta chains below was sequenced from the same sample in a study of OX40 agonist ivuxolimab in advanced cancers. Here immunoSEQ multiplex PCR was the method, and the copy in TCRdb shows in-frame clones only, minus some. This table holds 65,000 to 95,000 clones, 90% to 95% found once. The sequenced sample was CD4+ or CD8+ T cells sorted from blood, obtained in a trial of the OX40 agonist ivuxolimab. The receptors here all came from an adult with an advanced solid tumor such as melanoma, head and neck, liver or kidney cancer.

The J gene is TRBJ2-1, the V gene TRBV7-2; 13 nucleotides match TRBD2. The trim removed 5 bases at V and 7 bases at J, leaving 11 bases unmatched. Germline CDR1 SGHTA, CDR2 FQGNSA. The CDR3 runs to 17 residues. As DNA, the CDR3 is TGTGCCAGCAGCCCCGGACTAGCGGGAGTTTTCGGAAATGAGCAGTTCTTC. As protein: CASSPGLAGVFGNEQFF. Variable domain in full (rest from reference TRBV7-2 and TRBJ2-1): GAGVSQSPSNKVTEKGKDVELRCDPISGHTALYWYRQSLGQGLEFLIYFQGNSAPDKSGLPSDRFSAERTGGSVSTLTIQRTQQEDSAVYLCASSPGLAGVFGNEQFFGPGTRLTVL.

This chain joins TRBV7-2 and TRBJ2-5, with TRBD1 identical over 7 bases. This CDR3 spans 15 amino acids. Germline V gene lookup returns CDR1 SGHTA and CDR2 FQGNSA. V dropped 4 bases and J dropped 2; count of bases not matched to a gene: 7. The CDR3 spells CASSSYLGQQETQYF. In nucleotides, the CDR3 is TGTGCCAGCAGCTCCTACTTGGGACAGCAAGAGACCCAGTACTTC.

V gene TRBV10-2 combines with J gene TRBJ2-1; D is perhaps TRBD2 (6 bases). Trimming pared 4 bases from V and 6 bases from J, leaving 22 bases between. The CDR3 totals 17 residues. CDR1 WSHSY and CDR2 SAAADI come from the germline V gene. The CDR3 loop reads CASSGQGPRLVGNEQFF. DNA for the CDR3: TGCGCCAGCAGTGGGCAGGGCCCTAGACTAGTCGGCAATGAGCAGTTCTTC.

The genes are TRBV28 and TRBJ2-7, with 11 bases fitting TRBD2. This CDR3 comprises 14 residues. After removal of 7 bases from V and 0 bases from J, the junction contained 2 bases not matched to a gene. The germline gives CDR1 MDHEN, CDR2 SYDVKM. CDR3 DNA: TGTGCCAGCATAGCGGGAGGGTACTCCTACGAGCAGTACTTC. It encodes CASIAGGYSYEQYF.

V usage is TRBV6-6 and J usage is TRBJ2-7; the match to TRBD1 covers 10 bases. From germline, CDR1 is MNHNY and CDR2 SVGAGI (reference sequence). J gave up 9 bases and V 5 bases, and 7 bases lay outside the gene matches. This CDR3 contains 13 residues. The chain's CDR3 is CASSIRQGARQYF. CDR3 in DNA: TGTGCCAGCAGTATCCGACAGGGGGCGCGGCAGTACTTC.

J is TRBJ2-3 and V is TRBV2; D is undetermined. Trimming cost V 4 bases and J 0 bases, with 14 bases left between them. Germline V CDR1 and CDR2: SNHLY, FYNNEI. This CDR3 region has 16 residues. CDR3 loop: CASSALVVLSTDTQYF. CDR3 nucleotides: TGTGCCAGCAGTGCCTTAGTAGTGTTAAGCACAGATACGCAGTATTTT.

Remarks on this clone: This CDR3 is also generated by other DNA sequences in the sample. This chain links TRBV6-5 with TRBJ2-5; the match to TRBD2 covers 7 bases. The CDR3 is 13 residues long. V dropped 5 bases and J dropped 5; count of bases not matched to a gene: 5. Germline CDR1 MNHEY, CDR2 SVGAGI. The CDR3 sequence is CASSGSGTETQYF. The DNA for the CDR3 is TGTGCCAGCAGTGGAAGCGGGACCGAGACCCAGTACTTC.

This clone was seen a single time. This sequence joins TRBV19 and TRBJ2-3; unclear D gene. Trimming took 3 bases from V and 4 from J, leaving 14 bases between them. This CDR3 contains 15 residues. From germline, CDR1 is LNHDA and CDR2 SQIVND (reference sequence). The CDR3 is CASSMSTGRADTQYF. As DNA, the CDR3 is TGTGCCAGTAGTATGTCGACGGGCCGGGCAGATACGCAGTATTTT.

The chain carries TRBV15 and TRBJ1-3; D is unresolved. The CDR3 has 16 amino acids. V was clipped by 0 bases and J by 0 bases, with 9 bases between them. The germline gives CDR1 LNHNV, CDR2 YYDKDF (reference sequence). CDR3 protein: CATSRERAISGNTIYF. The CDR3 DNA sequence: TGTGCCACCAGCAGAGAAAGGGCCATCTCTGGAAACACCATATATTTT.

The V call is TRBV28, the J call TRBJ1-4, with TRBD1 as a possible D gene (5 bases). The germline V and J ends were trimmed by 6 bases and 15 bases, with 17 bases remaining between them. CDR1 and CDR2 from the germline V gene are MDHEN and SYDVKM. The CDR3 consists of 12 residues. CDR3 sequence reads: CASRQGTLRMFF. Here the CDR3 DNA reads TGTGCCAGCAGGCAGGGAACGCTTAGGATGTTTTTT.

This clone was seen a few times. The chain has TRBV7-2 and TRBJ1-1; D unresolved. Germline V CDR1 and CDR2: SGHTA, FQGNSA. V was trimmed by 1 base and J by 10 bases, leaving 16 bases between them. This CDR3 is 14 amino acids long. CDR3 loop: CASSLDYATRGAFF. CDR3 DNA sequence: TGTGCCAGCAGCTTAGATTATGCGACACGGGGAGCTTTCTTT.

V and J are TRBV18 and TRBJ2-7; D uncertain. Looked up from germline, CDR1 is KGHSH and CDR2 is LQKENI. The CDR3 has 15 amino acids. V was trimmed by 0 bases and J by 4 bases, leaving 13 bases between them. CDR3 region: CASSPPNLAGYEQYF. CDR3 in DNA: TGTGCCAGCTCACCACCGAATCTGGCAGGTTACGAGCAGTACTTC.

J is TRBJ2-2 and V is TRBV28, with 10 bases aligning to TRBD2. The CDR3 length is 19 residues. Germline CDR1 and CDR2: MDHEN and SYDVKM. Germline trimming cut 2 bases from V and 3 bases from J; bases unmatched to any gene: 12. The CDR3 DNA is TGTGCCAGCAGTTTAATAGCTAGCGGGAGATTCCGGGACACCGGGGAGCTGTTTTTT. It specifies CASSLIASGRFRDTGELFF.

V and J are TRBV10-3 and TRBJ2-3; the D is unclear. This CDR3 has 16 residues. Trimming stripped 0 bases from V and 3 bases from J, with 13 bases between. CDR1 is ENHRY and CDR2 is SYGVKD in the germline V gene. The CDR3 loop reads CAISESTAGRTDTQYF. The CDR3 DNA follows: TGTGCCATCAGTGAGTCGACGGCCGGTCGGACAGATACGCAGTATTTT.

The V call is TRBV11-2, the J call TRBJ2-5; D is unclear. The J call may be in error: the DNA end matches TRBJ2-7 better. CDR1 and CDR2 from the germline V gene are SGHAT and FQNNGV. The CDR3 has 14 amino acids. CDR3: CASSLDRLSYEQYF. The CDR3 DNA reads as TGTGCCAGCAGCTTAGATCGACTTTCCTACGAGCAGTACTTC.

DNA of the CDR3: TGTGCCAGCAGTTTGCCCGCTGGTAGGAGGGTCCAAGAGACCCAGTACTTC. Protein: CASSLPAGRRVQETQYF. The V gene is TRBV28, the J gene TRBJ2-5, with D maybe TRBD2 (6 bases). The CDR3 totals 17 residues. Per the germline V gene, CDR1 is MDHEN and CDR2 is SYDVKM. V was pared by 3 bases and J by 1 base, with 18 bases between.

The rearrangement joins TRBV20-1 to TRBJ1-2; 7 bases agree with TRBD1. Germline V lookup: CDR1 DFQATT, CDR2 SNEGSKA (reference sequence). The J segment lost 3 bases and the V segment lost 8 bases, leaving 3 bases of the junction unmatched. The CDR3 runs 11 residues. CDR3: CSTDRDYGYTF. In nucleotides, the CDR3 is TGCAGTACCGACAGGGACTATGGCTACACCTTC.

The V gene is TRBV6-1, the J gene TRBJ1-5; D gene unclear. V lost 2 bases, J lost 4 bases, and 6 bases lay in between. Germline CDR1 is MNHNS and CDR2 is SASEGT. The CDR3 totals 13 residues. CDR3 region: CASSEPPNQPQHF. In nucleotides, the CDR3 is TGTGCCAGCAGTGAACCCCCAAATCAGCCCCAGCATTTT.

This rearrangement joins TRBV5-1 to TRBJ2-7; the D gene is possibly TRBD2 (5 bases). Germline CDR1 and CDR2: SGHRS and YFSETQ. Trimming stripped 5 bases from V and 2 bases from J, with 14 bases between. The CDR3 has 14 amino acids. CDR3 sequence: CASRPGLATYEQYF. CDR3 DNA: TGCGCCAGCAGACCCGGACTGGCTACCTACGAGCAGTACTTC.

This chain connects TRBV5-4 to TRBJ2-6; TRBD2 agrees at 14 bases. The V and J ends lost 5 bases and 0 bases, in that order; junction bases with no gene match: 7. The CDR3 totals 19 residues. The germline V gene has CDR1 SGHNT and CDR2 YYREEE (reference sequence). The CDR3 DNA reads TGTGCCAGCAGTCTGGGACTAGCGGGAGTTTCCTCTGGGGCCAACGTCCTGACTTTC. Residues: CASSLGLAGVSSGANVLTF.

This sequence joins TRBV6-1 and TRBJ2-7; 9 bases match TRBD2. The junction had 4 bases not matched to a gene; V was cut back by 1 base and J by 0 bases. CDR3 size: 16 residues. The germline V gene encodes CDR1 MNHNS and CDR2 SASEGT. CDR3 loop: CASSEGAGGNSYEQYF. DNA for the CDR3: TGTGCCAGCAGTGAAGGGGCGGGGGGGAACTCCTACGAGCAGTACTTC.

Only one count was recorded for this clone. This rearrangement joins TRBV28 to TRBJ1-4, with D possibly TRBD1 on 6 matching bases. V dropped 7 bases and J dropped 8 bases, with 20 bases sitting between them. The germline CDR1 and CDR2 sequences are MDHEN and SYDVKM. The CDR3 has 15 residues. The CDR3 is CASTLALGAWEKLFF. The CDR3, as DNA: TGTGCCAGCACTCTCGCGCTGGGGGCCTGGGAAAAACTGTTTTTT. Drawing the rest from reference TRBV28 and TRBJ1-4, the complete variable domain is DVKVTQSSRYLVKRTGEKVFLECVQDMDHENMFWYRQDPGLGLRLIYFSYDVKMKEKGDIPEGYSVSREKKERFSLILESASTNQTSMYLCASTLALGAWEKLFFGSGTQLSVL.

The chain is built from TRBV27 and TRBJ2-5, with D unclear. The CDR3 is made up of 13 amino acids. V was pared by 5 bases and J by 4 bases, with 11 bases between. The germline V gene has CDR1 MNHEY and CDR2 SMNVEV (reference sequence). The CDR3 DNA is TGTGCCAGCAGTCCCTACTCTGGAGAGACCCAGTACTTC. Protein sequence: CASSPYSGETQYF.

The chain joins TRBV5-6 to TRBJ2-2, with D unclear. The CDR3 totals 16 residues. Germline V CDR1 and CDR2: SGHDT, YYEEEE. V was shortened by 0 bases and J by 4 bases, with 13 bases between the two germline ends. This CDR3 reads CASSLAYGRSTGELFF. The CDR3 nucleotides are TGTGCCAGCAGCTTGGCTTATGGGCGCAGCACCGGGGAGCTGTTTTTT.